This TCR beta chain was sequenced for a study of cytomegalovirus exposure and HLA in healthy donors (dated 2017 in TCRdb). Regarding the study in general: In an earlier analysis of some 610 of the donors, around 290 Gb of sequence data and 90 million to 130 million unique TCR beta sequences from about 179 million T cells were reported. The number of typed donors differed by locus: about 620-640 for A, B, C, DRB1 and DQB1; approximately 540 for DQA1; approximately 610 for DPA1; and about 450 for DPB1. Rather than drawing on any new phenotypic data, the later analysis identified candidate immune exposures from TCR beta sequences and the way those sequences occurred across donors. Class I and class II HLA loci were covered by the typing at four-digit resolution. To study patterns of TCR occurrence, a later analysis re-analyzed previously published TCR beta repertoires from hundreds of donors and added high-resolution HLA genotyping. In an earlier analysis of over 550 of the donors, high-throughput TCR beta sequencing was used to judge whether each TCR beta V gene segment behaved as functional or pseudogenic. Among the roughly 390 genotyped donors, approximately 76% belonged to the genetic ancestry cluster associated with self-reported Caucasian donors. To predict cytomegalovirus infection status, the study brought together high-throughput TCR immunosequencing, statistical association of individual TCRs with disease status, and machine learning. Using immunosequencing, the study profiled T cell repertoires from about 620 subjects and related those repertoires to cytomegalovirus serostatus. All discovery cohort repertoires had been generated using a single sequencing platform. Alongside the repertoire data, information on donor age, sex, ethnicity and CMV serostatus was compiled. A handful of DR-DQ haplotypes were handled as single units for association and clustering because linkage in the cohort was strong. A later genetic analysis took genome-wide SNP genotypes for about three fifths of the 666 donors and used that subset as a discovery cohort. Roughly 300 gigabases of sequencing data and around 80 million unique TCR sequences made up an early release that covered 500 to 650 HLA-typed donors. Across 300 to 400 genotyped donors of the cohort, an average of about 200,000 unique TCR beta nucleotide sequences per donor were sequenced, and roughly 18% of those sequences were non-productive. The study aimed to test whether cataloging public T cell receptors could reveal signatures of past pathogen exposure. In addition to the first cohort of several hundred subjects, a separate validation cohort of 100 to 150 different subjects was used. Points the paper makes about the study in general: The classifier was reported to diagnose cytomegalovirus status with high specificity and sensitivity in both the original and validation cohorts. A cluster of highly shared sequence variants was judged likely to be a technical artifact of the sequencing pipeline. Roughly uniform sequencing depth across donors was assumed in presence/absence analyses, although this assumption may not hold. A further reported finding was that TCR beta sequences accurately predicted the HLA-A and HLA-B alleles for most subjects in the first cohort. In a later analysis, several top co-occurrence clusters were reported to appear linked to parvovirus B19, influenza, CMV and Epstein-Barr virus. In a later analysis, most CMV-associated TCR beta chains were found to appear HLA-restricted, with HLA associations seemingly driven largely by CMV exposure. While some public TCRs were present in many individuals, most TCR sequences turned up only very rarely across donors. Because the 87-base-pair reads could not distinguish some IMGT-functional V segments, including TRBV6-2 and TRBV6-3, those segments were excluded. Compared with the roughly 720-donor mean, donors in an Asian-associated ancestry cluster had fewer N-insertions in productive TCRs, according to a later genetic analysis. In a later analysis, HLA-associated TCR beta chains were found to be more clonally expanded and to have lower generation probabilities than equally common non-associated chains. In vitro tests confirmed that a few of the cytomegalovirus-associated TCR beta chains recognize cytomegalovirus antigens. The only immune exposure information available for the cohort was CMV serostatus. An earlier analysis of approximately 530 of the donors showed that most TCR beta V segments appeared in productive rearrangements either about 90% or about 30% of the time, which broadly matched IMGT annotations. A later analysis found that TCR association rates varied across HLA loci, with DRB1 alleles showing the most associated TCRs and HLA-C alleles the fewest. Linkage disequilibrium might explain the correlated functional status among segregating V segments, but an unknown experimental factor could not be excluded. Assigning TCR associations to individual alleles was difficult when HLA alleles, especially DR and DQ, strongly co-occurred. The study listed approximately 150 TCR beta chains as associated with cytomegalovirus. It was suggested by the authors that the approach could potentially be generalized to other disease states and immunological phenotypes. Specific HLA alleles were associated with roughly 16,000 TCR beta sequences at a false discovery rate of 0.05 in a later analysis. This cohort had only TCR beta chains sequenced, and the lack of alpha or paired-chain data limited which features could be detected. Because counts were too low, under 20 rarely observed V segments, including chromosome 9 orphons, were left out of the earlier analysis of about 620 of the donors. V-gene and J-gene trimming of TCR beta chains was associated with a missense DCLRE1C variant in a later genetic analysis, and the association was replicated in an independent cohort. HLA typing was unavailable for some donors at each locus, so association tests used only the typed subset.

To note about this clone: Its antigen remains undetermined. The record has no base qualities; no much larger clone is one base away.

The CDR3 has 15 amino acids, counting the end cysteine and phenylalanine. Solely the CDR3 DNA is kept, with 45 bases framed from the first base. Deletion took 1 base off V and 6 bases off J, with a span of 15 bases between the germline ends. The germline V gene specifies LGHNA as CDR1 and YSLEER as CDR2. The library was prepared using the immunoSEQ multiplex PCR assay. For the multiplex PCR, a mixture combining 60 forward primers for TCR Vbeta segments and 13 reverse primers for TCR Jbeta segments was used. The CDR3 region of rearranged TCR beta genes was amplified from genomic DNA by a multiplex PCR assay. On the Illumina HiSeq System, the amplified TCR beta libraries were sequenced as 87-base-pair reads. Per the original workflow: A later analysis counted approximately 76 million unique TCR beta chains across the 650 to 800 repertoires, and roughly 10 million of these chains were shared by at least two donors. To remove PCR and sequencing errors, raw reads were error-corrected and collapsed into unique sequences using a nearest-neighbor algorithm that merged closely related sequences. V, D and J gene segments were assigned by aligning CDR3 sequences to IMGT reference sequences. For a sequence to be retained, a match of at least six nucleotides to both a V gene segment and a J gene segment was required. Rearrangements were called productive when the CDR3 lacked stop codons and stayed in frame with V and J; all others were non-productive. CDR3 was defined by IMGT convention, running from the second conserved V-encoded cysteine to the conserved J-encoded phenylalanine. Sequences without an unambiguous match to a single V gene segment were excluded from the earlier analysis of almost 600 of the donors. In an earlier analysis of approximately 550 of the donors, V segments were called functional above 56.7% productive rearrangements and were called segregating when the between-donor standard deviation exceeded 5%. To diagnose cytomegalovirus status from the catalog of TCR beta chain sequences, a statistical classification framework was built. A later analysis assigned V and J genes by comparing TCR nucleotide sequences with IMGT/GENE-DB human TR gene sequences. A later analysis assigned CDR3 sequences and most-parsimonious VDJ recombination scenarios with the TCRdist pipeline. A later analysis defined each TCR beta chain by its CDR3 amino acid sequence plus V-gene family, and excluded reads lacking a unique V-gene family. In a later analysis, 450 to 600 highly shared, low-generation-probability nucleotide sequences were removed to address suspected cross-contamination and a sequencing artifact. A later analysis calculated a clonal expansion index for each public chain from normalized within-repertoire ranks of inferred template counts. In a later analysis, generation probabilities were computed with a VDJ recombination model fitted to out-of-frame rearrangements, and the resulting probabilities were checked against IGoR. In a later analysis, TCR-TCR, TCR-HLA and TCR-CMV co-occurrence was scored with hypergeometric tests, and a repertoire-size bias correction was applied to TCR pairs. A later analysis estimated false discovery rates by permuting HLA or CMV assignments 20 times. A later analysis grouped co-occurring TCRs with DBSCAN, adding TCRdist sequence similarity when clustering within HLA-allele-positive subsets. For co-occurrence clustering, repertoires with fewer than 30,000 or more than 120,000 public chains were excluded, along with five repertoires with anomalous nucleotide sharing. As stored in TCRdb, this immuneACCESS dataset retains in-frame rearrangements with V and J assigned. A fraction of the clones does not appear; measured against another copy, unresolved V genes explain less than half of the discrepancy, and the remainder lacks a known reason. The V and J calls and clone size come from that table; D and trimming were worked out from the DNA. Across this sample there are over 100,000 clones, with approximately 78% seen only once. The ten biggest clones cover roughly 3.1% of the sample.

The cohort was made up of 650 to 700 healthy bone marrow donors. At the time of sampling, all cohort members were nominally healthy, though unrecorded immune exposures were likely present. The donor tested CMV seropositive and was one of the 289 seropositive cohort members. Each donor provided a peripheral blood sample, and peripheral blood mononuclear cells were used for TCR beta sequencing. Genomic DNA extraction from the blood cell samples was performed with the Qiagen DNeasy Blood Extraction Kit. What was sequenced was PBMCs. The sequence is built from TRBV4-3 and TRBJ1-1; the D region possibly corresponds to TRBD1 (5 bases align). This receptor was identified in a woman in her twenties or thirties in good health and CMV-seropositive. The DNA sequence is TGCGCCAGCAGCCAAGGGGCCGGGAGGGGTGCTGAAGCTTTCTTT. Protein translation: CASSQGAGRGAEAFF.